This T cell receptor beta chain comes out of a study of blood T cell repertoires in COVID-19. Data came from immunoSEQ multiplex PCR; TCRdb stores just in-frame clones and leaves some out. The sample shows 70,000 to 95,000 clones, almost 90% of them seen only once. The CDR3 totals 13 residues. Trimming stripped 5 bases from V and 5 bases from J, with 12 bases between. Per germline, CDR1 KGHSH and CDR2 LQKENI. The chain is built from TRBV18 and TRBJ1-1; no reliable D call. The specimen sequenced was peripheral blood. The sequence derives from a woman aged 80 or over with acute or convalescent COVID-19. Here the CDR3 DNA reads TGTGCCAGCTCATATAACGCGGAGACTGAAGCTTTCTTT. Protein product: CASSYNAETEAFF.